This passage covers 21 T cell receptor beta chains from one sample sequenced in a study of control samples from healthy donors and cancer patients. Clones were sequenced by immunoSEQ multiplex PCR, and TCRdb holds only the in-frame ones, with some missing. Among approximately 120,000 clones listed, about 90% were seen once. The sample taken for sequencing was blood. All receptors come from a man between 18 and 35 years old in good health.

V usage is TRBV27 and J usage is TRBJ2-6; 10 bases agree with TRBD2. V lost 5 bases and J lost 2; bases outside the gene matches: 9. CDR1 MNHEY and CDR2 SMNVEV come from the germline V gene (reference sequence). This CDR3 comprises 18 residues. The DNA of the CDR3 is TGTGCCAGCAGTCCTTCTAGGACTAGCGGCCCTGGGGCCAACGTCCTGACTTTC. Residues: CASSPSRTSGPGANVLTF.

CDR3 sequence reads: CASSFGTNTEAFF. The CDR3, as DNA: TGCGCCAGCAGCTTCGGGACGAACACTGAAGCTTTCTTT. The chain is built from TRBV10-2 and TRBJ1-1; a possible D gene is TRBD1 (5 bases). The germline V and J ends were trimmed by 6 bases and 1 base, with 9 bases remaining between them. CDR1 WSHSY and CDR2 SAAADI come from the germline V gene. This CDR3 has 13 residues.

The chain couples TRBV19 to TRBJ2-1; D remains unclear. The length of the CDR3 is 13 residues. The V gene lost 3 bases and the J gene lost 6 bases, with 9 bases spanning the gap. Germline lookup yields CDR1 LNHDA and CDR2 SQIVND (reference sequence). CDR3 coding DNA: TGTGCCAGTAGTATGGCGGCGACCAATGAGCAGTTCTTC. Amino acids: CASSMAATNEQFF.

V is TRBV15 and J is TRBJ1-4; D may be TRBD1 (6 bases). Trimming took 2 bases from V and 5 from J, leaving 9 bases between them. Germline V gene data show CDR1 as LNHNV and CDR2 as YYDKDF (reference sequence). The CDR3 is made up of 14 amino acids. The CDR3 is CATSRTGGNEKLFF. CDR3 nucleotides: TGTGCCACCAGCAGAACGGGGGGCAATGAAAAACTGTTTTTT.

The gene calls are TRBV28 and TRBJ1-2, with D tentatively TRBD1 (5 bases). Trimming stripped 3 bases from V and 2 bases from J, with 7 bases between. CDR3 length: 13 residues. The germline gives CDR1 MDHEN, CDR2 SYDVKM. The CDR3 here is CASSFRDNYGYTF. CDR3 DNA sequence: TGTGCCAGCAGTTTTCGGGACAACTATGGCTACACCTTC.

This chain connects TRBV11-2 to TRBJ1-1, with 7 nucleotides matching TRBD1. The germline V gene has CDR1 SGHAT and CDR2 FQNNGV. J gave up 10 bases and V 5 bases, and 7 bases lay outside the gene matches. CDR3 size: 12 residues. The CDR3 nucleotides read TGTGCCAGCAGCCCACGGAGGGGGCGAGCTTTCTTT. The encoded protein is CASSPRRGRAFF.

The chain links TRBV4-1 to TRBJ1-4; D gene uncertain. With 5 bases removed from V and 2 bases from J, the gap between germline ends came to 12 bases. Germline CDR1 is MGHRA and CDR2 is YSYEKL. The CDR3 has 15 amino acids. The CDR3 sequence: CASSAEFSTNEKLFF. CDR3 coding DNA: TGCGCCAGCAGCGCGGAGTTTTCCACTAATGAAAAACTGTTTTTT.

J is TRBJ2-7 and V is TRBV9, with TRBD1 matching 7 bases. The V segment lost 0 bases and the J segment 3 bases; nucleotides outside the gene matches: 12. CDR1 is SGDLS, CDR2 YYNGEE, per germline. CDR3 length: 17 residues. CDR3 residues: CASSVGGDGQENYEQYF. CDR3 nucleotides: TGTGCCAGCAGCGTAGGAGGGGATGGACAGGAAAACTACGAGCAGTACTTC.

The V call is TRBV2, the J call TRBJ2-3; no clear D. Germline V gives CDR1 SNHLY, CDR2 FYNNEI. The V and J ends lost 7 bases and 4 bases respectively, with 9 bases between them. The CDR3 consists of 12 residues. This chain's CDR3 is CASTLSSDTQYF. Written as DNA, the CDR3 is TGTGCCAGCACCCTATCATCAGATACGCAGTATTTT.

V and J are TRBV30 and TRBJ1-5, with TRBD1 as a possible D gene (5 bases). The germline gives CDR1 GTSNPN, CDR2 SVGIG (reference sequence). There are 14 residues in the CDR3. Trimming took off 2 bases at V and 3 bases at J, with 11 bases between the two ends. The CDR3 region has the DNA TGTGCCTGGAGTCGGGCAGGGTTCAATCAGCCCCAGCATTTT. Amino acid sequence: CAWSRAGFNQPQHF.

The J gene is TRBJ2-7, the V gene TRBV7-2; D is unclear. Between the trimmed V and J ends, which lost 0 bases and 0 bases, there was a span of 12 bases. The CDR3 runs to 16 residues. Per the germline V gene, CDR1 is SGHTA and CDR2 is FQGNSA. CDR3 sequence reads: CASSLAGAATSYEQYF. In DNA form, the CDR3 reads TGTGCCAGCAGCTTAGCAGGAGCTGCTACCTCCTACGAGCAGTACTTC. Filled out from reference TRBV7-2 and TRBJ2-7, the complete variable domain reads GAGVSQSPSNKVTEKGKDVELRCDPISGHTALYWYRQSLGQGLEFLIYFQGNSAPDKSGLPSDRFSAERTGGSVSTLTIQRTQQEDSAVYLCASSLAGAATSYEQYFGPGTRLTVT.

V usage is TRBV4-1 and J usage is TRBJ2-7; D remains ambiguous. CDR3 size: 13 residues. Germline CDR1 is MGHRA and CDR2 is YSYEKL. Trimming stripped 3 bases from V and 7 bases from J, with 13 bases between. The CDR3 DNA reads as TGCGCCAGCAGCCATCTGGGCCGTGGGGAGCAGTACTTC. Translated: CASSHLGRGEQYF.

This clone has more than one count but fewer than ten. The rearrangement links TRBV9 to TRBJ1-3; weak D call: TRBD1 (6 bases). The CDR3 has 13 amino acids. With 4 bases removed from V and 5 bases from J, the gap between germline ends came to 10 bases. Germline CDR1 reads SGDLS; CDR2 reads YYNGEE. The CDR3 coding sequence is TGTGCCAGCAGCTCAAGGGGGAGAAACACCATATATTTT. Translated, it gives CASSSRGRNTIYF.

The DNA of the CDR3 is TGTGCCAGCAGCTTGGCGGGGATCCGGACCGGGGAGCTGTTTTTT. Translated: CASSLAGIRTGELFF. The chain couples TRBV5-6 to TRBJ2-2; D is possibly TRBD2 (5 bases). Germline CDR1 reads SGHDT; CDR2 reads YYEEEE. This CDR3 spans 15 amino acids. Trimming removed 0 bases at V and 5 bases at J, with 11 bases between. Full variable domain (outside the CDR3, taken from reference TRBV5-6 and TRBJ2-2): DAGVTQSPTHLIKTRGQQVTLRCSPKSGHDTVSWYQQALGQGPQFIFQYYEEEERQRGNFPDRFSGHQFPNYSSELNVNALLLGDSALYLCASSLAGIRTGELFFGEGSRLTVL.

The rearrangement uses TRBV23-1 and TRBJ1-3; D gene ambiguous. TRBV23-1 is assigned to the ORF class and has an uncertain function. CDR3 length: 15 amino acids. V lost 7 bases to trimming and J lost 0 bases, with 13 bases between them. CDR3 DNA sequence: TGCGCCAGCACCCCCCCACGGGACTCTGGAAACACCATATATTTT. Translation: CASTPPRDSGNTIYF.

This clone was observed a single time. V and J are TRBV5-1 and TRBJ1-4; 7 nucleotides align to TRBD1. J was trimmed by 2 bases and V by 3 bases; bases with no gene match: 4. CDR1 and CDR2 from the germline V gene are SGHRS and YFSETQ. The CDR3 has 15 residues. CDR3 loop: CASSYSGQTNEKLFF. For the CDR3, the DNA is TGCGCCAGCAGCTATTCGGGACAGACTAATGAAAAACTGTTTTTT.

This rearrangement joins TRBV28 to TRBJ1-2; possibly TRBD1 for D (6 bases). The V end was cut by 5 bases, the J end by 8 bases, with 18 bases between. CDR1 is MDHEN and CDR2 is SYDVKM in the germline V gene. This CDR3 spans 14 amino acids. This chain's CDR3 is CASSITGKGRGYTF. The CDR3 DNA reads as TGTGCCAGCAGTATCACAGGGAAAGGAAGGGGCTACACCTTC.

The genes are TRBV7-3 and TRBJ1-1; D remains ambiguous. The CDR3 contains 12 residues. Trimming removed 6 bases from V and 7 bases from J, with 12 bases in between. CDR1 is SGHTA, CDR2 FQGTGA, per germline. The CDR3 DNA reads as TGTGCCAGCAGTGCCTGGGAGGGTGAAGCTTTCTTT. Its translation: CASSAWEGEAFF. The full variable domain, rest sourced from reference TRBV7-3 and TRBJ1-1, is GAGVSQTPSNKVTEKGKYVELRCDPISGHTALYWYRQSLGQGPEFLIYFQGTGAADDSGLPNDRFFAVRPEGSVSTLKIQRTERGDSAVYLCASSAWEGEAFFGQGTRLTVV.

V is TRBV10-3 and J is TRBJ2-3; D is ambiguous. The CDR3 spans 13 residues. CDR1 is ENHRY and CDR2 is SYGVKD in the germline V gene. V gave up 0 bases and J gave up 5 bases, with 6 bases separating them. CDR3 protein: CAISESEVDTQYF. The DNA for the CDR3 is TGTGCCATCAGTGAGTCGGAAGTAGATACGCAGTATTTT.

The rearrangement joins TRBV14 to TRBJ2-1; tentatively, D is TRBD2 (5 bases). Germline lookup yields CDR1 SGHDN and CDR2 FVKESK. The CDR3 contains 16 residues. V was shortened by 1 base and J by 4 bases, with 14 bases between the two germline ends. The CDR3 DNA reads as TGTGCCAGCAGCCAAGTGCTAGCAAAGGGTTACAATGAGCAGTTCTTC. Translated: CASSQVLAKGYNEQFF.

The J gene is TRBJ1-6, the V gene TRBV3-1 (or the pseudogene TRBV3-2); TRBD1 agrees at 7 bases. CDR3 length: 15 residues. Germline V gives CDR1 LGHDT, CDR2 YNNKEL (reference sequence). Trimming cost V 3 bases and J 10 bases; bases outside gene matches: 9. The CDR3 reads CASSHREGAGSPLHF. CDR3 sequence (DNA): TGTGCCAGCAGCCATCGCGAGGGGGCTGGGTCACCCCTCCACTTT.